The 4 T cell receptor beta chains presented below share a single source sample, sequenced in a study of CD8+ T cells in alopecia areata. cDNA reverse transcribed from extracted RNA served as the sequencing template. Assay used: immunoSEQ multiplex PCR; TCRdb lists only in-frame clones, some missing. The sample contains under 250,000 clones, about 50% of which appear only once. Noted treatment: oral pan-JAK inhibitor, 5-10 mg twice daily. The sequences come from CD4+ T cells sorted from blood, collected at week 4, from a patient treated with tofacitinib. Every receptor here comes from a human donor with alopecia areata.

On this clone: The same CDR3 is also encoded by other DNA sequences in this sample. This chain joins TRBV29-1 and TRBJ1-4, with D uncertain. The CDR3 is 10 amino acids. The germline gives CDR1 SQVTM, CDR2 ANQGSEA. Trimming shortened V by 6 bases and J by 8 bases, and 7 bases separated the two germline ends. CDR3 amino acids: CSVGEEKLFF. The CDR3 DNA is TGCAGCGTCGGAGAGGAAAAACTGTTTTTT.

The CDR3 loop reads CASSPHRGPYEQYF. As DNA, the CDR3 is TGTGCCAGCAGCCCCCACAGGGGACCCTACGAGCAGTACTTC. This sequence joins TRBV21-1 and TRBJ2-7; TRBD1 is the table's D call and was not checked against the DNA. TRBV21-1 is described as a pseudogene. The CDR3 loop spans 14 amino acids.

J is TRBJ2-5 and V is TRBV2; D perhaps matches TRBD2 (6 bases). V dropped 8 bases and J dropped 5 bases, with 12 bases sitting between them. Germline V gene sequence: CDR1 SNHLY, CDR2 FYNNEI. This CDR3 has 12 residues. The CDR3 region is CASGVGGETQYF. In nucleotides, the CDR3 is TGTGCCAGCGGAGTCGGGGGTGAGACCCAGTACTTC.

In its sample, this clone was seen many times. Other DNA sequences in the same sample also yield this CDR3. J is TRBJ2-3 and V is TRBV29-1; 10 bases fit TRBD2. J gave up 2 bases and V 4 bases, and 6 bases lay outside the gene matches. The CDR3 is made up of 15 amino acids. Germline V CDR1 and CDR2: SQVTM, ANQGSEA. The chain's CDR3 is CSVVGSGGSTDTQYF. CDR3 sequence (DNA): TGCAGCGTTGTTGGTAGCGGGGGGTCCACAGATACGCAGTATTTT.